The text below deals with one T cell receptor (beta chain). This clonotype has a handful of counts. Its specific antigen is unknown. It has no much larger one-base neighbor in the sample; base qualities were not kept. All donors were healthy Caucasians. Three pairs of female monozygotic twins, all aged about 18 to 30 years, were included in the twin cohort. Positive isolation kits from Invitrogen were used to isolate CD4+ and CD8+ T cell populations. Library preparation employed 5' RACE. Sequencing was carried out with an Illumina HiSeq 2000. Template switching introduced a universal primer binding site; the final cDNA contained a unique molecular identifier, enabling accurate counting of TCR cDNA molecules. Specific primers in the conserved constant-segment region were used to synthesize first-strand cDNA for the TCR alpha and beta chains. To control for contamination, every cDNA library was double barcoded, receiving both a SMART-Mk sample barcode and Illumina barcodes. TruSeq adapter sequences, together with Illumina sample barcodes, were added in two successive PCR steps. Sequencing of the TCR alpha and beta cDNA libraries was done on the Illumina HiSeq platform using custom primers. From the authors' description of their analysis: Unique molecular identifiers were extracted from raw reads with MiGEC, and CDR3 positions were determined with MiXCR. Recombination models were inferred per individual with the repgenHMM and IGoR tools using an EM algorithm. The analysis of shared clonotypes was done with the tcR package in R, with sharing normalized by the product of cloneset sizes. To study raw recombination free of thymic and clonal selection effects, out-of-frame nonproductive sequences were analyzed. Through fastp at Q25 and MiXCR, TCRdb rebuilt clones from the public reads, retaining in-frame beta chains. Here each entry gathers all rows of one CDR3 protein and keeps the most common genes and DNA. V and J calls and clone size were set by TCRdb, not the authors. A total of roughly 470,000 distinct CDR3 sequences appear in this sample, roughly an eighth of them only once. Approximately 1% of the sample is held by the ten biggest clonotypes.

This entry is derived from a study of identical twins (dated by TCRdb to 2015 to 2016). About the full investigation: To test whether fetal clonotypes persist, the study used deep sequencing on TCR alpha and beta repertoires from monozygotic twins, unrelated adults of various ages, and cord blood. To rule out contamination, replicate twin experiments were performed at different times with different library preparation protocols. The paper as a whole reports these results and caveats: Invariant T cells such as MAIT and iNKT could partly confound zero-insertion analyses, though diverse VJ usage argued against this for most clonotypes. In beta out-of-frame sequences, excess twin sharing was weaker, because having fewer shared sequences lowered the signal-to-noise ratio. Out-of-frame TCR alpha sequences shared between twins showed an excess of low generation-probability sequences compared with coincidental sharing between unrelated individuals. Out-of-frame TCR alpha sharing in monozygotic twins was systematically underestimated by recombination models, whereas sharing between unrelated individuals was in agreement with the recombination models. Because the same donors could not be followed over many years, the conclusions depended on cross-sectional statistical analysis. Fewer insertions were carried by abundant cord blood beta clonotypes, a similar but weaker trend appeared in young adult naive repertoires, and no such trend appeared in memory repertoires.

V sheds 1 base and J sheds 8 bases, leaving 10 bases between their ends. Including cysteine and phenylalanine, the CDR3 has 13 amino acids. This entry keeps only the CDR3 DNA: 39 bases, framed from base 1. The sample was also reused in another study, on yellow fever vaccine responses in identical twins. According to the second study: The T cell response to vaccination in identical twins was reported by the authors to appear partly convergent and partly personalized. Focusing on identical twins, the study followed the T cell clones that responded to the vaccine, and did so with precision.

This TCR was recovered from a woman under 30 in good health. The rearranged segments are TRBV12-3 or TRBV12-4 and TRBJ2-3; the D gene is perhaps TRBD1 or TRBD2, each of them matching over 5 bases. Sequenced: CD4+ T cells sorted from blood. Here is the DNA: TGTGCCAGCAGTTTAGGTAGGGGAGTTACGCAGTATTTT. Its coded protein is CASSLGRGVTQYF.